This T cell receptor (beta chain) originates from a study of control samples from healthy donors and cancer patients. Libraries were prepared by immunoSEQ multiplex PCR; TCRdb keeps only in-frame clonotypes and omits some of them. The table lists under 20,000 clones, 80% to 85% of them singletons, with more than 25% in the top ten. From germline, CDR1 is LNHDA and CDR2 SQIVND (reference sequence). V gave up 5 bases and J gave up 2 bases, with 13 bases separating them. The CDR3 loop spans 14 amino acids. The chain uses TRBV19 and TRBJ2-7; perhaps TRBD2 as D (6 bases). Sequencing was carried out using PBMCs. The clonotype was recovered from a man older than 75 with head and neck cancer. The DNA of the CDR3 is TGTGCCAGTAGTCCCCCCTCGGGAGCCTACGAGCAGTACTTC. Translating it yields CASSPPSGAYEQYF.